This TCR beta chain was sequenced in a study of OX40 agonist ivuxolimab in advanced cancers. Profiled with immunoSEQ multiplex PCR; TCRdb holds only in-frame clones, not every one. The sample yields about 57,000 clones, roughly 91% seen once. Deletions cut 6 bases from V and 4 bases from J, with 21 bases between. The CDR3 runs 16 residues. Source: CD4+ or CD8+ T cells sorted from blood, taken in a trial of the OX40 agonist ivuxolimab. The source is an adult with an advanced solid tumor such as melanoma, head and neck, liver or kidney cancer. The chain employs TRBV23-1 and TRBJ1-1; D might be TRBD1 (5 bases). TRBV23-1 is sorted into the ORF group, with uncertain function. This CDR3 reads CASRGGRGDQGTEAFF. CDR3 DNA sequence: TGCGCCAGCAGGGGGGGGAGGGGCGATCAGGGCACTGAAGCTTTCTTT.